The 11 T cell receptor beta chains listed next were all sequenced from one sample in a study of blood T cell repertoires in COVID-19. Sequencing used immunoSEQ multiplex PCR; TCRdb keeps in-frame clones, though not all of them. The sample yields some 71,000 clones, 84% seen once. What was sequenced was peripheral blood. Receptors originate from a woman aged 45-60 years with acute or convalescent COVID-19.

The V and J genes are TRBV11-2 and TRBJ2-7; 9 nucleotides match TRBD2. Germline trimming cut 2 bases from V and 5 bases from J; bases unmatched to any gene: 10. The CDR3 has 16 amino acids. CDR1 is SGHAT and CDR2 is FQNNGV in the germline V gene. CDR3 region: CASSLWGGLALNEQYF. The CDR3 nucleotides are TGTGCCAGCAGCTTATGGGGCGGACTAGCGTTGAACGAGCAGTACTTC.

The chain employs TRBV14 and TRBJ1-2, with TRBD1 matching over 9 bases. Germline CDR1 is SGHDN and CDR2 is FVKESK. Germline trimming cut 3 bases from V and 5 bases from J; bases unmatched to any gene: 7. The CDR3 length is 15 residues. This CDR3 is CASSHGQGSRYGYTF. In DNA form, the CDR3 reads TGTGCCAGCAGCCACGGACAGGGGTCTAGGTATGGCTACACCTTC.

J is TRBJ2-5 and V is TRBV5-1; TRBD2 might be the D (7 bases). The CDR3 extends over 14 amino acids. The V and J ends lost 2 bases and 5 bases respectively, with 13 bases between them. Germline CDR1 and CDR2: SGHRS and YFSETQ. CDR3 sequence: CASSFGRGDETQYF. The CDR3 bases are TGCGCCAGCAGCTTTGGGAGGGGGGACGAGACCCAGTACTTC.

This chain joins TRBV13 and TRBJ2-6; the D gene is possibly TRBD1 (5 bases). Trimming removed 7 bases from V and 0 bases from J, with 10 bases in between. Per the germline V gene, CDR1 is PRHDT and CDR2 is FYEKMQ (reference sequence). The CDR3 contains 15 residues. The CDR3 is CASNTGTSGANVLTF. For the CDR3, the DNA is TGTGCCAGCAACACAGGTACCTCTGGGGCCAACGTCCTGACTTTC.

The CDR3 nucleotides read TGTGCCAGCATTCCAGGAGGGGCGCATTTCGTAAACACCATATATTTT. It specifies CASIPGGAHFVNTIYF. The J gene is TRBJ1-3, the V gene TRBV7-9, with D maybe TRBD1 (5 bases). This CDR3 is 16 amino acids long. Germline CDR1 is SEHNR and CDR2 is FQNEAQ (reference sequence). V was shortened by 7 bases and J by 6 bases, with 22 bases between the two germline ends.

The CDR3 DNA reads TGTGCCAGCAGTCAGGGGGACGGAAACACCATATATTTT. Its protein product is CASSQGDGNTIYF. The chain employs TRBV7-2 and TRBJ1-3; 7 positions match TRBD1. Germline assignment: CDR1 SGHTA and CDR2 FQGNSA. V was pared by 6 bases and J by 4 bases, with 3 bases of the junction left unmatched. The CDR3 spans 13 residues.

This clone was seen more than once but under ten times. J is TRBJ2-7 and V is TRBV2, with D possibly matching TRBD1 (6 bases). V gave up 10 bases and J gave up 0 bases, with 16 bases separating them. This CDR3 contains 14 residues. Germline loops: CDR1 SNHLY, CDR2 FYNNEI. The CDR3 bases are TGTGCCACGAGGAAACAGGGATCCTCCTACGAGCAGTACTTC. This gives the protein CATRKQGSSYEQYF.

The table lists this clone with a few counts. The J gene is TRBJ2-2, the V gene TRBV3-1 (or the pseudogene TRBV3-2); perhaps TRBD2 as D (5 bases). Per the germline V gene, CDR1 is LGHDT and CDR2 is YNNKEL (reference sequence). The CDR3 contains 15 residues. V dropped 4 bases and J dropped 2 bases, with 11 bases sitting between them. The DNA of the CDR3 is TGTGCCAGCAGCCCTCTAGCTGTAAACACCGGGGAGCTGTTTTTT. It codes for CASSPLAVNTGELFF.

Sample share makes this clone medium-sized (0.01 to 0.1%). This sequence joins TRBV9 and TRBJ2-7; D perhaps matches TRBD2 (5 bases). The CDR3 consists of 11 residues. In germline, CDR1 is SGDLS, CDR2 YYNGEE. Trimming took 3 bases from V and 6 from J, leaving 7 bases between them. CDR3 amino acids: CASSAGGEQYF. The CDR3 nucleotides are TGTGCCAGCAGCGCCGGAGGCGAGCAGTACTTC.

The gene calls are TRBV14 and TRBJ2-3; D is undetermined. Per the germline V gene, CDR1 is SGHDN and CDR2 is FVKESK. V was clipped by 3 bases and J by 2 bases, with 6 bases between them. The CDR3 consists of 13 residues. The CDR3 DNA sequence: TGTGCCAGCAGCCAGGCTCCCACAGATACGCAGTATTTT. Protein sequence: CASSQAPTDTQYF.

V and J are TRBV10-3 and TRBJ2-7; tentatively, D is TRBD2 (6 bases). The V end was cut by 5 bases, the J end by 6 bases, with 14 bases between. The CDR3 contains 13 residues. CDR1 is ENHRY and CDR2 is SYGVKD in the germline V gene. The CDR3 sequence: CAISLAEYVEQYF. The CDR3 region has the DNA TGTGCCATCAGTTTAGCGGAGTACGTCGAGCAGTACTTC.